This T cell receptor beta chain was sequenced in a study of T cell changes during pregnancy in multiple sclerosis. The CDR3 runs to 14 residues. Per germline, CDR1 MRHNA and CDR2 SNTAGT. The V and J ends lost 6 bases and 4 bases, in that order; junction bases with no gene match: 6. Some clones are missing from TCRdb's copy, which holds only in-frame ones; the method was immunoSEQ multiplex PCR. The table lists tens of thousands of clones, around nine tenths of them singletons. This chain links TRBV6-4 with TRBJ2-3, with TRBD1 matching over 8 bases. The sample here was CD8+ T cells from peripheral blood mononuclear cells, taken before pregnancy. The TCR originated in a female donor with multiple sclerosis, enrolled in a pregnancy study. Written as DNA, the CDR3 is TGTGCCAGCAGCAGCTCAGGGGGCGCAGATACGCAGTATTTT. Amino acids: CASSSSGGADTQYF.